Listed below are T cell receptor beta chains from one sample, sequenced in a study of blood T cell repertoires in COVID-19. The data were produced by immunoSEQ multiplex PCR, yet TCRdb's version contains in-frame clones alone and is incomplete. Of some 240,000 clones listed, roughly 84% are singletons. Sequenced sample: peripheral blood. The receptors shown here come from a woman between 40 and 50 years old who had recovered from COVID-19. Both conserved end residues are part of each CDR3. A D gene is named only where the DNA matches it firmly. Where a row states a size, it is once, few, many or the class of an expanded clone; other rows omit it.

abundance	j_gene	d_gene	v_gene	CDR3aa	CDR3nt
.	TRBJ2-3	TRBD2	TRBV30	CAWRTKPGLAIDTQYF	TGTGCCTGGAGAACCAAACCGGGACTAGCGATAGATACGCAGTATTTT
few	TRBJ2-2	.	TRBV9	CASSVAGGAGELFF	TGTGCCAGCAGCGTAGCTGGGGGCGCCGGGGAGCTGTTTTTT
.	TRBJ2-7	TRBD2	TRBV19	CASSTASGGLYEQYF	TGTGCCAGTAGCACCGCTAGCGGGGGGTTGTACGAGCAGTACTTC
.	TRBJ2-3	.	TRBV28	CATMVYDTQYF	TGTGCCACCATGGTCTACGATACGCAGTATTTT
.	TRBJ2-5	TRBD2	TRBV2	CASSRASGTRGTQYF	TGTGCCAGCAGTCGTGCTTCCGGGACTAGGGGAACCCAGTACTTC
.	TRBJ2-7	.	TRBV6-4	CASSATESSYEQYF	TGTGCCAGCAGCGCTACAGAGAGCTCCTACGAGCAGTACTTC
.	TRBJ2-7	.	TRBV19	CASSTPGTSYEQYF	TGTGCCAGTAGTACTCCAGGGACATCCTACGAGCAGTACTTC
once	TRBJ1-2	.	TRBV6-1	CASSEGQGYNYGYTF	TGTGCCAGCAGTGAAGGGCAGGGGTATAACTATGGCTACACCTTC
.	TRBJ1-1	TRBD1	TRBV29-1	CSVETGAKTEAFF	TGCAGCGTTGAGACAGGGGCTAAAACTGAAGCTTTCTTT
.	TRBJ2-2	.	TRBV20-1	CSASLGDTGELFF	TGCAGTGCTAGTTTAGGGGACACCGGGGAGCTGTTTTTT
.	TRBJ1-5	.	TRBV12-3/TRBV12-4	CASVQGRGQPQHF	TGTGCCAGTGTTCAGGGAAGGGGTCAGCCCCAGCATTTT
.	TRBJ1-6	.	TRBV5-1	CASSGGRNNSPLHF	TGCGCCAGCAGCGGAGGACGGAATAATTCACCCCTCCACTTT
.	TRBJ1-1	TRBD1	TRBV5-4	CASSSRGQGKGSTEAFF	TGTGCCAGCAGCTCGCGAGGACAGGGAAAGGGGAGCACTGAAGCTTTCTTT
.	TRBJ2-7	TRBD1	TRBV28	CASSSGQGDEQYF	TGTGCCAGCAGTTCAGGACAGGGGGACGAGCAGTACTTC
.	TRBJ2-3	TRBD2	TRBV2	CASPEQRGATDTQYF	TGTGCCAGCCCCGAGCAGCGGGGGGCCACAGATACGCAGTATTTT
.	TRBJ1-4	.	TRBV9	CASSVGGGEKLFF	TGTGCCAGCAGCGTAGGGGGAGGGGAAAAACTGTTTTTT
.	TRBJ2-3	TRBD2	TRBV5-1	CASCLSGGATDTQYF	TGCGCCAGCTGCCTTAGCGGGGGGGCCACAGATACGCAGTATTTT
.	TRBJ1-1	.	TRBV19	CASLQDSRRGAFF	TGTGCCAGTTTGCAGGACTCAAGACGGGGAGCTTTCTTT
many	TRBJ1-2	.	TRBV28	CASSTPGTSFYEGYTF	TGTGCCAGCAGTACTCCCGGGACATCCTTCTATGAGGGCTACACCTTC
.	TRBJ2-7	TRBD1	TRBV6-1	CASSEAFSYPGTEPYEQYF	TGTGCCAGCAGTGAAGCTTTTAGTTACCCCGGGACAGAGCCCTACGAGCAGTACTTC
.	TRBJ2-5	TRBD2	TRBV6-5	CASSYSLASGQETQYF	TGTGCCAGCAGTTACTCCTTGGCTAGCGGGCAAGAGACCCAGTACTTC
.	TRBJ1-6	TRBD1	TRBV3-1/TRBV3-2	CASSHRDRAGLAYNSPLHF	TGTGCCAGCAGCCATAGAGACAGGGCAGGGTTGGCCTATAATTCACCCCTCCACTTT
.	TRBJ1-1	.	TRBV3-1/TRBV3-2	CASSQADRTEAFF	TGTGCCAGCAGCCAAGCTGACAGGACTGAAGCTTTCTTT